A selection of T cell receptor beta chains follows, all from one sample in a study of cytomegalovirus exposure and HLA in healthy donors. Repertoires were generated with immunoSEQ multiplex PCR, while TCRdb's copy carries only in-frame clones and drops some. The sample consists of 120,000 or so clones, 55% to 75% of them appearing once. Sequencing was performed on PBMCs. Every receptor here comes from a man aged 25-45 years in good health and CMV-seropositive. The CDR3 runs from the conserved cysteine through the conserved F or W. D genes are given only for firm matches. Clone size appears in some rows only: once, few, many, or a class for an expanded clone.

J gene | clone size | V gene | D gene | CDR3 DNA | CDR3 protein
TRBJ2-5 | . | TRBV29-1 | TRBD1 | TGCAGCGGCTCGCGGACAGGTGACCCAGAGACCCAGTACTTC | CSGSRTGDPETQYF
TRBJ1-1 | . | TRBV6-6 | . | TGTGCCAGCAGTTCCTCAGGGGAAAAGAACACTGAAGCTTTCTTT | CASSSSGEKNTEAFF
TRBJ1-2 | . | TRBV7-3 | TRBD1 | TGTGCCAGCCTAAAGTTATCGGGCAGGGGGCTACTGGGCGGCTACACCTTC | CASLKLSGRGLLGGYTF
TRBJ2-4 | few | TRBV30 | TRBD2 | TGTGCCTGGGTCCCCGGGGGACTAGATGGGAACATTCAGTACTTC | CAWVPGGLDGNIQYF
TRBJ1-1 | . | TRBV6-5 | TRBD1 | TGTGCCAGCAGCCGGACAGGGGGTTTCACTGAAGCTTTCTTT | CASSRTGGFTEAFF
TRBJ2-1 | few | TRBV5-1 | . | TGCGCCAGCAGCCTTAGCGGTACTTACAATGAGCAGTTCTTC | CASSLSGTYNEQFF
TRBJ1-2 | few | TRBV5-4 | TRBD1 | TGTGCCAGCAGCTTGGGGGGACAGGGGGCTTATTATGGCTACACCTTC | CASSLGGQGAYYGYTF
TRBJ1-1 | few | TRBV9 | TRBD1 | TGTGCCAGCAGCGTGGGACAGGGGGGGACTGAAGCTTTCTTT | CASSVGQGGTEAFF
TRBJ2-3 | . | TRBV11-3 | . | TGTGCCAGCAGCTTAGGAAAGCGACCCACAGATACGCAGTATTTT | CASSLGKRPTDTQYF
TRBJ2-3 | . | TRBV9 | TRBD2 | TGTGCCAGCAGCGACAAGAGCGGGAGGGCCACAGATACGCAGTATTTT | CASSDKSGRATDTQYF
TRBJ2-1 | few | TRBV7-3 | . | TGTGCCAGCAGTCGGACTCGGGGTGGGGAGCAGTTCTTC | CASSRTRGGEQFF
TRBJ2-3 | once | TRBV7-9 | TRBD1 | TGTGCCAGCAGCCGATACCGATCTTGGACAGGGGACACAGATACGCAGTATTTT | CASSRYRSWTGDTDTQYF
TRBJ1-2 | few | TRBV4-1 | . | TGCGCCAGCAGCCAAGTATCCGGCTATGGCTACACCTTC | CASSQVSGYGYTF
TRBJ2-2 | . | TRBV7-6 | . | TGTGCCAGCAGCTTACACACAGGGATTATCGTTCCCGGGGAGCTGTTTTTT | CASSLHTGIIVPGELFF
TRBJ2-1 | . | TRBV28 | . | TGTGCCAGCAGTTTAATCAGGGGTTCGAGTTCTAATGAGCAGTTCTTC | CASSLIRGSSSNEQFF
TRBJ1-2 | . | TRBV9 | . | TGTGCCAGCAGCTCATTGAGGCGGAACTATGGCTACACCTTC | CASSSLRRNYGYTF
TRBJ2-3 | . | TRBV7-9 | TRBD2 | TGTGCCAGCAGCCAGAGGGAGGGCGCAGATACGCAGTATTTT | CASSQREGADTQYF
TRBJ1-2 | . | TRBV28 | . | TGTGCCAGCAGTCGGGGTGACTACACCTTC | CASSRGDYTF
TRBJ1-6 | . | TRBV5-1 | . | TGCGCCAGCAGCTGGGGAGATGGTAATTCACCCCTCCACTTT | CASSWGDGNSPLHF
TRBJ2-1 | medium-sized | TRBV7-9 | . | TGTGCCAGCAGCACAGAGGTAGAGGGAAATGAGCAGTTCTTC | CASSTEVEGNEQFF
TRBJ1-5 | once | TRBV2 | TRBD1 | TGTGCCAGCAGTGAAGGGACAGGGGGCATAATCAATCAGCCCCAGCATTTT | CASSEGTGGIINQPQHF
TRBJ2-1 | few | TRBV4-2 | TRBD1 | TGTGCCAGCAGCCTCCGGGACAGGGGCTTAAATGAGCAGTTCTTC | CASSLRDRGLNEQFF
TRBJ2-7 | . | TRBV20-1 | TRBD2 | TGCAGTGCCCGGGGGGGCTACGAGCAGTACTTC | CSARGGYEQYF
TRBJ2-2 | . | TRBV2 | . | TGTGCCAGCAGGGGGGACACCCAGAACACCGGGGAGCTGTTTTTT | CASRGDTQNTGELFF
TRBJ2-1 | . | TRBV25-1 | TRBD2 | TGTGCCAGCAGTGAGCAGACTAGCGGGAGTCCATACAATGAGCAGTTCTTC | CASSEQTSGSPYNEQFF
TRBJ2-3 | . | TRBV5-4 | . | TGTGCCAGCAGCTTGGCCCCTCAGACTAGCACAGATACGCAGTATTTT | CASSLAPQTSTDTQYF
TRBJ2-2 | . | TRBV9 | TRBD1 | TGTGCCAGCAGCGGACAGGGACCCACCGGGGAGCTGTTTTTT | CASSGQGPTGELFF
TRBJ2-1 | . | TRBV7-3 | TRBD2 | TGTGCCAGCAGCTTACTAGCGGGGGCCTTCAATGAGCAGTTCTTC | CASSLLAGAFNEQFF
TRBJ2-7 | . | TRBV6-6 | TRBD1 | TGTGCCAGCAGTAACCATGCGACAGGGTTGAGCTACGAGCAGTACTTC | CASSNHATGLSYEQYF
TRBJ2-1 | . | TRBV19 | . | TGTGCCAGTAGTCCGGGTTTGGGGCAGTTCTTC | CASSPGLGQFF
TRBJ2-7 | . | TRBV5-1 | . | TGCGCCAGCAGCTTGTGGGGGGGCCGGCAGCCCTACGAGCAGTACTTC | CASSLWGGRQPYEQYF
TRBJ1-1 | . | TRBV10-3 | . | TGTGCCATCAGCTCACAGATGAACACTGAAGCTTTCTTT | CAISSQMNTEAFF
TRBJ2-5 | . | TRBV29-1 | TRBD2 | TGCAGCGTCCGGGGGGTCAGCGAGACCCAGTACTTC | CSVRGVSETQYF
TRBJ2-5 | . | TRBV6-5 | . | TGTGCCAGCAGGGGGCCCAATAAAGAGACCCAGTACTTC | CASRGPNKETQYF
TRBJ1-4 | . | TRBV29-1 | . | TGCAGCGTTGTCGGGAGGGCAACTAATGAAAAACTGTTTTTT | CSVVGRATNEKLFF
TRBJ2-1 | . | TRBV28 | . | TGTGCCAGCAGTTTACCGGGAACGACATTGATGGATGAGCAGTTCTTC | CASSLPGTTLMDEQFF
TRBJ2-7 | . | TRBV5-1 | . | TGCGCCAGCAGCTTGACTAGGTCGCCCGCCTACGAGCAGTACTTC | CASSLTRSPAYEQYF
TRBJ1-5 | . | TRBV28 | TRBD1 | TGTGCCAGCAGTTTAACAGGGGGCAGCCCCCGGCCCCAGCATTTT | CASSLTGGSPRPQHF
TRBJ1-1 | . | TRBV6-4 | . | TGTGCCAGCAGTGCCCGGGATCCTGAAGCTTTCTTT | CASSARDPEAFF
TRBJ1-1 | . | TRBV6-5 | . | TGTGCCAGCAGCCACCATCCCCGGGAACTTGGTGAAGCTTTCTTT | CASSHHPRELGEAFF
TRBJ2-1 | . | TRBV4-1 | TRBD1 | TGCGCCAGCAGCCATCTCCTCGGACAGGGTCTTAATGAGCAGTTCTTC | CASSHLLGQGLNEQFF